The 23 T cell receptor beta chains given below trace back to one sample, sequenced in a study of T cells expressing NK-cell markers. TCRdb reanalyzed the 5' RACE reads, giving one entry per CDR3 protein sequence and no DNA. The sample is made up of just under 150,000 distinct CDR3 sequences, and the top ten hold 12% of it. Input material: blood T cells: a sorted CD56 or NKG2C T cell subset, CD4+ or CD8+ T cells, or bulk PBMC T cells (not recorded which). Source of these receptors: a man younger than 35 in good health.

This sequence joins TRBV28 and TRBJ1-1. The CDR3 runs to 13 residues. From germline, CDR1 is MDHEN and CDR2 SYDVKM. The CDR3 reads CASRLRRNTEAFF.

The V and J genes are TRBV28 and TRBJ2-1. Germline V gene lookup returns CDR1 MDHEN and CDR2 SYDVKM. The CDR3 runs 14 residues. CDR3 loop: CASLDTYSYNEQFF.

This rearrangement joins TRBV4-1 to TRBJ2-1; TCRdb's D call, TRBD2, is unchecked because there is no DNA. The germline V gene has CDR1 MGHRA and CDR2 YSYEKL. CDR3 size: 13 residues. The CDR3 here is CASSRRLAGEQFF.

CDR3: CASSLSSQGAMEQYF. This sequence joins TRBV27 and TRBJ2-7; TCRdb picks TRBD1, but there is no DNA to check that call. Germline V gene sequence: CDR1 MNHEY, CDR2 SMNVEV (reference sequence). The CDR3 covers 15 residues.

The chain employs TRBV6-2 or TRBV6-3 and TRBJ2-7; TCRdb selects TRBD2, and the lack of DNA leaves this call unchecked. Germline V lookup: CDR1 MNHEY, CDR2 SVGEGT. The CDR3 spans 14 residues. The CDR3 here is CASSPGLSSYEQYF.

The chain carries TRBV7-6 and TRBJ2-2; TCRdb indicates TRBD1, and absent DNA this call remains unverified. This CDR3 is built from 13 residues. The germline V gene has CDR1 SGHVS and CDR2 FNYEAQ. CDR3: CASRGHPTGELFF.

V gene TRBV7-8 combines with J gene TRBJ2-1; the D call from TCRdb, TRBD1, cannot be confirmed without DNA. The CDR3 extends over 17 amino acids. Germline loops: CDR1 SGHVS, CDR2 FQNEAQ. This CDR3 reads CASSLAPMGQFYNEQFF.

The genes are TRBV24-1 and TRBJ2-3. Germline loops: CDR1 KGHDR, CDR2 SFDVKD. The CDR3 sequence is 14 residues long. The chain's CDR3 is CATSDLGVSDTQYF.

CDR3 loop: CASSYSRNQGLGVGTQYF. This chain uses TRBV6-2 or TRBV6-3 with TRBJ2-3; the D call of TRBD2 rests on TCRdb alone, since no DNA is present to check it. Germline V lookup: CDR1 MNHEY, CDR2 SVGEGT. The length of the CDR3 is 18 residues.

The J gene is TRBJ2-2, the V gene TRBV6-1; lacking DNA, the TRBD1 call made by TCRdb goes unchecked. The CDR3 is 14 residues long. Germline V gene sequence: CDR1 MNHNS, CDR2 SASEGT. CDR3 residues: CASRPYRVPGELFF.

CDR3 sequence: CASSPGGGEKLFF. This chain connects TRBV12-3 or TRBV12-4 to TRBJ1-4; without DNA, the TCRdb call of TRBD1 cannot be checked. The CDR3 is 13 residues long.

The chain is built from TRBV6-2 or TRBV6-3 and TRBJ2-1; TCRdb's D gene call, TRBD2, goes unchecked for lack of DNA. The CDR3 runs to 14 residues. Germline assignment: CDR1 MNHEY and CDR2 SVGEGT. CDR3 sequence: CASSRPKRVGEQFF.

This chain joins TRBV6-1 and TRBJ2-1; TCRdb selects TRBD1, and the lack of DNA leaves this call unchecked. CDR1 is MNHNS, CDR2 SASEGT, per germline. The CDR3 covers 13 residues. The CDR3 region is CASSKGDSNEQFF.

The gene calls are TRBV19 and TRBJ1-1; with no DNA, the TCRdb D assignment of TRBD1 cannot be verified. The CDR3 runs to 15 residues. The germline CDR1 and CDR2 sequences are LNHDA and SQIVND (reference sequence). CDR3 in amino acids: CASSPFFGGGTEAFF. Supplemented by reference TRBV19 and TRBJ1-1, the full variable domain reads DGGITQSPKYLFRKEGQNVTLSCEQNLNHDAMYWYRQDPGQGLRLIYYSQIVNDFQKGDIAEGYSVSREKKESFPLTVTSAQKNPTAFYLCASSPFFGGGTEAFFGQGTRLTVV.

The chain carries TRBV12-3 or TRBV12-4 and TRBJ2-6; TCRdb lists TRBD1, though no DNA is available to test this call. The CDR3 has 18 amino acids. The CDR3 protein is CASSPTTGAASGANVLTF.

The rearrangement joins TRBV6-5 to TRBJ2-1. This CDR3 region has 14 residues. CDR1 is MNHEY and CDR2 is SVGAGI in the germline V gene. Here the CDR3 reads CASSFGTTNNEQFF.

The gene calls are TRBV12-3 or TRBV12-4 and TRBJ2-1; TCRdb's D call of TRBD1 is untestable without DNA. This CDR3 is 14 amino acids long. The CDR3 region is CASRRDSSYNEQFF.

The genes are TRBV20-1 and TRBJ2-1; no DNA is available, so the TRBD1 call from TCRdb remains unchecked. This CDR3 region has 14 residues. Germline V gene data show CDR1 as DFQATT and CDR2 as SNEGSKA (reference sequence). CDR3 sequence reads: CSARDLRGPNEQFF.

The J gene is TRBJ1-5, the V gene TRBV4-1. The germline V gene has CDR1 MGHRA and CDR2 YSYEKL. There are 15 residues in the CDR3. The CDR3 region is CASSQVDVSNQPQHF.

The gene calls are TRBV25-1 and TRBJ2-2; TCRdb's assignment of TRBD2 cannot be checked, as there is no DNA. Looked up from germline, CDR1 is MGHDK and CDR2 is SYGVNS. The CDR3 has 14 amino acids. CDR3 residues: CASSGEANTGELFF.

The genes are TRBV4-1 and TRBJ2-1. This CDR3 has 16 amino acids. Germline V gene lookup returns CDR1 MGHRA and CDR2 YSYEKL. The CDR3 sequence: CASSQDPGNTYNEQFF.

The chain employs TRBV12-5 and TRBJ2-1; the TCRdb D gene call, TRBD1, has no DNA to confirm it. The CDR3 consists of 14 residues. Germline V gene lookup returns CDR1 LGHNT and CDR2 FRNRAP. CDR3 region: CASRDGSSYNEQFF.

The CDR3 here is CASSFGGYTDTQYF. The chain employs TRBV27 and TRBJ2-3; TCRdb names TRBD1, which stays unverified in the absence of DNA. The CDR3 length is 14 residues. Germline V gene data show CDR1 as MNHEY and CDR2 as SMNVEV (reference sequence).